The 32 T cell receptor beta chains listed next were all sequenced from one sample in a study of T cells in tuberculosis. Time point given: new active TB diagnosis, blood taken before or within 7 days of starting treatment. TCRdb's copy holds only in-frame clones and misses some; the assay was immunoSEQ multiplex PCR. The table includes over 30,000 clones, about 85% detected once. The input for sequencing was PBMCs, taken at tuberculosis diagnosis. These receptors originate from an adult with tuberculosis.

The chain couples TRBV4-3 to TRBJ2-2, with D unresolved. Trimming left V 3 bases short and J 4 bases short, with 3 bases between. The CDR3 has 12 amino acids. Per the germline V gene, CDR1 is LGHNA and CDR2 is YSLEER. Here the CDR3 reads CASSHSTGELFF. CDR3 in DNA: TGCGCCAGCAGCCACAGCACCGGGGAGCTGTTTTTT.

This clone was seen once. The chain combines TRBV29-1 with TRBJ2-2; 11 positions agree with TRBD2. The CDR3 length is 16 residues. The junction had 8 bases not matched to a gene; V was cut back by 6 bases and J by 2 bases. From germline, CDR1 is SQVTM and CDR2 ANQGSEA. Here the CDR3 DNA reads TGCAGCGTCGCACTTAGCGGGGGGGCCAACACCGGGGAGCTGTTTTTT. As protein: CSVALSGGANTGELFF.

This sequence joins TRBV9 and TRBJ2-3, with 7 bases fitting TRBD1. Trimming cost V 4 bases and J 2 bases; bases outside gene matches: 16. The CDR3 extends over 18 amino acids. Germline assignment: CDR1 SGDLS and CDR2 YYNGEE. The CDR3 nucleotides are TGTGCCAGCAGCACCCGATTAGACAGGGAGAGGGTCACAGATACGCAGTATTTT. Amino acids: CASSTRLDRERVTDTQYF.

The chain combines TRBV7-8 with TRBJ2-5; D remains unclear. V was pared by 1 base and J by 4 bases, with 10 bases between. CDR1 and CDR2 (germline): SGHVS, FQNEAQ. The CDR3 is 14 residues long. The CDR3 reads CASSLESYLETQYF. In nucleotides, the CDR3 is TGTGCCAGCAGCTTAGAGTCCTACCTAGAGACCCAGTACTTC.

The rearrangement uses TRBV2 and TRBJ2-3, with 10 bases aligning to TRBD2. In germline, CDR1 is SNHLY, CDR2 FYNNEI. V was pared by 7 bases and J by 2 bases, with 6 bases of the junction left unmatched. The CDR3 totals 15 residues. CDR3: CASTAGLAVTDTQYF. The CDR3 nucleotides are TGTGCCAGCACCGCCGGACTAGCGGTCACAGATACGCAGTATTTT.

This chain uses TRBV7-2 with TRBJ2-1; 12 bases fit TRBD2. The germline CDR1 and CDR2 sequences are SGHTA and FQGNSA. The CDR3 has 18 residues. After removal of 1 base from V and 0 bases from J, the junction contained 4 bases not matched to a gene. CDR3 DNA sequence: TGTGCCAGCAGCTTAGGGCTAGCGGGAGGGGGCTCCTACAATGAGCAGTTCTTC. Translation gives CASSLGLAGGGSYNEQFF.

The rearrangement uses TRBV15 and TRBJ2-4, with a possible D match to TRBD2 (5 bases). The CDR3 has 15 amino acids. CDR1 is LNHNV and CDR2 is YYDKDF in the germline V gene (reference sequence). The V end was cut by 5 bases, the J end by 0 bases, with 11 bases between. The CDR3 reads CATSPVGLAKNIQYF. CDR3 nucleotide sequence: TGTGCCACCAGCCCCGTCGGACTAGCCAAAAACATTCAGTACTTC.

The chain links TRBV5-6 to TRBJ2-7, with D perhaps TRBD1 (6 bases). This CDR3 comprises 15 residues. The V end was cut by 0 bases, the J end by 3 bases, with 13 bases between. Germline CDR1 is SGHDT and CDR2 is YYEEEE. In DNA form, the CDR3 reads TGTGCCAGCAGCTTGGGGGCAGGGGTAAACTACGAGCAGTACTTC. It translates to CASSLGAGVNYEQYF. The whole variable domain, remainder taken from reference TRBV5-6 and TRBJ2-7, is DAGVTQSPTHLIKTRGQQVTLRCSPKSGHDTVSWYQQALGQGPQFIFQYYEEEERQRGNFPDRFSGHQFPNYSSELNVNALLLGDSALYLCASSLGAGVNYEQYFGPGTRLTVT.

The J gene is TRBJ2-7, the V gene TRBV20-1; D gene unclear. Trimming left V 5 bases short and J 6 bases short, with 11 bases between. Germline V CDR1 and CDR2: DFQATT, SNEGSKA (reference sequence). The CDR3 runs 11 residues. CDR3 DNA sequence: TGCAGTGCTGGATCAGCGAGCGAGCAGTACTTC. Protein: CSAGSASEQYF.

This clone came up a few times. V and J are TRBV7-2 and TRBJ1-2, with 10 bases lining up with TRBD1. The CDR3 covers 14 residues. The germline V gene encodes CDR1 SGHTA and CDR2 FQGNSA. V dropped 4 bases and J dropped 7; count of bases not matched to a gene: 6. DNA of the CDR3: TGTGCCAGCAGCTCACCGGACAGGGGGGGTGGCTACACCTTC. This sequence encodes CASSSPDRGGGYTF.

A single count supports this clone. The genes are TRBV5-1 and TRBJ2-7; no firm D call. CDR1 is SGHRS, CDR2 YFSETQ, per germline. CDR3 size: 15 residues. The V end was cut by 0 bases, the J end by 0 bases, with 10 bases between. CDR3 DNA sequence: TGCGCCAGCAGCTTGGGGTATACGAGCTCCTACGAGCAGTACTTC. This sequence encodes CASSLGYTSSYEQYF.

J is TRBJ1-1 and V is TRBV4-3, with a weak D call TRBD1 (5 bases). The germline gives CDR1 LGHNA, CDR2 YSLEER. CDR3 size: 13 residues. Trimming removed 0 bases from V and 11 bases from J, with 13 bases in between. The CDR3 sequence is CASSQDRGRGAFF. The CDR3 region has the DNA TGCGCCAGCAGCCAAGATCGGGGGAGGGGCGCTTTCTTT.

CDR3 sequence reads: CASSRQGLTEAFF. The CDR3 nucleotides are TGTGCCAGCAGTCGACAGGGGCTCACTGAAGCTTTCTTT. The rearrangement uses TRBV6-5 and TRBJ1-1; 8 nucleotides align to TRBD1. V trimming: 5 bases; J trimming: 4 bases; junction bases outside the gene matches: 3. CDR3 length: 13 residues. Germline V lookup: CDR1 MNHEY, CDR2 SVGAGI.

The genes are TRBV27 and TRBJ1-5; 11 bases match TRBD1. Germline CDR1 MNHEY, CDR2 SMNVEV (reference sequence). After removal of 5 bases from V and 6 bases from J, the junction contained 6 bases not matched to a gene. The CDR3 sequence is 15 residues long. In DNA form, the CDR3 reads TGTGCCAGCAGTCGGGGACAGGGGGGGGGTCAGCCCCAGCATTTT. Its translation is CASSRGQGGGQPQHF.

In regard to this clone: Other DNA sequences in the same sample also yield this CDR3. The chain links TRBV28 to TRBJ1-6; a possible D gene is TRBD1 (6 bases). The germline CDR1 and CDR2 sequences are MDHEN and SYDVKM. V lost 3 bases, J lost 9 bases, and 6 bases lay in between. The CDR3 runs to 12 residues. The CDR3 nucleotides read TGTGCCAGCAGTTTCAGGGGTTCACCCCTCCACTTT. This encodes CASSFRGSPLHF.

Points on this clone: An end of the junction differs from the germline gene, which may be a read error. V gene TRBV7-7 combines with J gene TRBJ2-1; 10 nucleotides match TRBD2. Germline values: CDR1 SSHAT, CDR2 FNYEAQ (reference sequence). This CDR3 spans 15 amino acids. The CDR3 region is CASSLLSGGVDEQFF. Here the CDR3 DNA reads TGTGCTAGCAGCTTATTGAGCGGGGGGGTCGACGAGCAGTTCTTC.

This chain connects TRBV9 to TRBJ2-3; 9 nucleotides match TRBD1. The CDR3 runs 17 residues. Germline V gene sequence: CDR1 SGDLS, CDR2 YYNGEE. J lost 3 bases, V lost 4 bases, and 12 bases had no gene match. The CDR3 bases are TGTGCCAGCAGCCCCCGTTCGGGGGGACAGGGAACAGATACGCAGTATTTT. Its translation: CASSPRSGGQGTDTQYF. The whole variable domain, filled in from reference TRBV9 and TRBJ2-3, reads DSGVTQTPKHLITATGQRVTLRCSPRSGDLSVYWYQQSLDQGLQFLIQYYNGEERAKGNILERFSAQQFPDLHSELNLSSLELGDSALYFCASSPRSGGQGTDTQYFGPGTRLTVL.

The chain employs TRBV21-1 and TRBJ1-5; the table's TRBD1 call for D was not verified on the DNA. TRBV21-1 is a pseudogene. This CDR3 is built from 20 residues. The DNA of the CDR3 is TGTGCCAGCAGCAAAGCTTCAAATCTAACCGGGACAGGGGGGACTCAGCCCCAGCATTTT. It yields the protein CASSKASNLTGTGGTQPQHF.

The CDR3 bases are TGTGCCAGCAGCTTAGTCAGGGGTAATTACGAGCAGTACTTC. Amino acid sequence: CASSLVRGNYEQYF. This chain links TRBV7-9 with TRBJ2-7; tentatively, D is TRBD1 (6 bases). The germline CDR1 and CDR2 sequences are SEHNR and FQNEAQ (reference sequence). The CDR3 is 14 residues long. V shed 1 base and J shed 4 bases, with 11 bases lying between them.

This sequence joins TRBV28 and TRBJ2-2; unclear D gene. Trimming took 4 bases from V and 4 from J, leaving 4 bases between them. CDR1 is MDHEN, CDR2 SYDVKM, per germline. This CDR3 has 12 residues. The CDR3 DNA reads TGTGCCAGCAGTTCCTTCACCGGGGAGCTGTTTTTT. The encoded protein is CASSSFTGELFF. Complete variable domain (other parts from reference TRBV28 and TRBJ2-2): DVKVTQSSRYLVKRTGEKVFLECVQDMDHENMFWYRQDPGLGLRLIYFSYDVKMKEKGDIPEGYSVSREKKERFSLILESASTNQTSMYLCASSSFTGELFFGEGSRLTVL.

The chain carries TRBV7-6 and TRBJ2-7; D perhaps matches TRBD1 (6 bases). The V gene's germline CDR1 is SGHVS and CDR2 FNYEAQ. Trimming removed 5 bases from V and 1 base from J, with 18 bases in between. This CDR3 comprises 16 residues. CDR3 DNA: TGTGCCAGCAGCCCCGAGCGCCCAGGGGAGTCCTACGAGCAGTACTTC. This gives the protein CASSPERPGESYEQYF. The full variable domain, completed using reference TRBV7-6 and TRBJ2-7, is GAGVSQSPRYKVTKRGQDVALRCDPISGHVSLYWYRQALGQGPEFLTYFNYEAQQDKSGLPNDRFSAERPEGSISTLTIQRTEQRDSAMYRCASSPERPGESYEQYFGPGTRLTVT.

This rearrangement joins TRBV7-8 to TRBJ2-2; TRBD2 matches 13 bases. V was clipped by 5 bases and J by 4 bases; unmatched bases: 7. This CDR3 is 17 amino acids long. Looked up from germline, CDR1 is SGHVS and CDR2 is FQNEAQ. For the CDR3, the DNA is TGTGCCAGCAGCCTGGGACTAGCGGGACTAGGCACCGGGGAGCTGTTTTTT. Translating gives CASSLGLAGLGTGELFF.

The V gene is TRBV30, the J gene TRBJ1-6; D unclear. The CDR3 is 14 amino acids. Per germline, CDR1 GTSNPN and CDR2 SVGIG (reference sequence). V was cut by 2 bases and J by 1 base, with 6 bases left in between. Here the CDR3 DNA reads TGTGCCTGGAGTCCCCGGTCCTATAATTCACCCCTCCACTTT. Translated: CAWSPRSYNSPLHF.

The chain couples TRBV27 to TRBJ1-1, with unresolved D. Germline V lookup: CDR1 MNHEY, CDR2 SMNVEV (reference sequence). This CDR3 has 13 amino acids. V was trimmed by 2 bases and J by 7 bases, leaving 11 bases between them. The CDR3 bases are TGTGCCAGCAGTTTAAGCCCCGTTTATGAAGCTTTCTTT. Translating it yields CASSLSPVYEAFF.

This chain links TRBV7-8 with TRBJ1-1; D is possibly TRBD1 (5 bases). V shed 4 bases and J shed 4 bases, with 19 bases lying between them. The germline gives CDR1 SGHVS, CDR2 FQNEAQ. This CDR3 region has 16 residues. CDR3 DNA sequence: TGTGCCAGCAGCTATGGGCGGGGGGAGAAGATCACTGAAGCTTTCTTT. Its protein product is CASSYGRGEKITEAFF.

This chain connects TRBV2 to TRBJ2-7; D perhaps matches TRBD2 (6 bases). There are 14 residues in the CDR3. Germline V gene sequence: CDR1 SNHLY, CDR2 FYNNEI. V shed 5 bases and J shed 7 bases, with 18 bases lying between them. The CDR3 sequence is CASSKQRVSREQYF. The CDR3, as DNA: TGTGCCAGCAGTAAGCAGCGGGTGTCAAGGGAGCAGTACTTC.

V usage is TRBV9 and J usage is TRBJ2-7; 7 nucleotides agree with TRBD1. Trimming cost V 3 bases and J 5 bases; bases outside gene matches: 14. The CDR3 consists of 16 residues. Germline values: CDR1 SGDLS, CDR2 YYNGEE. CDR3 in DNA: TGTGCCAGCAGCGCCTCGACAGGGAGTCGGGGCAACGAGCAGTACTTC. It codes for CASSASTGSRGNEQYF.

The J gene is TRBJ1-2, the V gene TRBV6-1; D remains unclear. The CDR3 runs to 14 residues. From germline, CDR1 is MNHNS and CDR2 SASEGT. Trimming took 10 bases from V and 8 from J, leaving 23 bases between them. CDR3 sequence: CATPGRAGPRGYTF. The CDR3 region has the DNA TGTGCCACCCCAGGCCGGGCGGGCCCCCGAGGCTACACCTTC.

This clone was observed a handful of times. The genes are TRBV25-1 and TRBJ2-1, with 7 bases fitting TRBD2. Germline loops: CDR1 MGHDK, CDR2 SYGVNS. This CDR3 has 16 residues. J gave up 0 bases and V 8 bases, and 10 bases lay outside the gene matches. The CDR3 DNA sequence: TGTGCCAGCGAAGGAGAGGGAGGGAGCTCCTACAATGAGCAGTTCTTC. Amino acid sequence: CASEGEGGSSYNEQFF.

DNA for the CDR3: TGCGCCAGCAGCCAAGGAGTGGCTAGCGGGAGTAAAGATACGCAGTATTTT. Protein: CASSQGVASGSKDTQYF. The rearrangement joins TRBV4-1 to TRBJ2-3, with 10 nucleotides matching TRBD2. The CDR3 covers 17 residues. Germline values: CDR1 MGHRA, CDR2 YSYEKL. V was pared by 1 base and J by 5 bases, with 9 bases of the junction left unmatched.

This chain uses TRBV19 with TRBJ1-1, with 9 bases identical to TRBD1. The CDR3 sequence is 15 residues long. V lost 7 bases and J lost 4; bases outside the gene matches: 10. The germline V gene encodes CDR1 LNHDA and CDR2 SQIVND (reference sequence). This CDR3 reads CASNPGQGLGTEAFF. In DNA, the CDR3 is TGTGCCAGTAACCCGGGACAGGGTCTGGGCACTGAAGCTTTCTTT.

This clone showed up just once. CDR3 sequence (DNA): TGTGCCAGTAATAGTTACGGGGACAATCAGCCCCAGCATTTT. Amino acid sequence: CASNSYGDNQPQHF. The chain uses TRBV19 and TRBJ1-5; D remains ambiguous. Germline CDR1 is LNHDA and CDR2 is SQIVND (reference sequence). V lost 7 bases, J lost 3 bases, and 13 bases lay in between. CDR3 length equals 14 residues.